A single sample is the source of the 25 T cell receptor beta chains below, sequenced in a study of T cells in Graves' hyperthyroidism and ophthalmopathy. Amplification of TCR beta CDR3 regions was performed using RNA transcripts as template. The TCR CDR3 first-round RT-PCR relied on the HTBI primer set. A single record per CDR3 protein comes from TCRdb applying MiXCR to the multiplex PCR reads. The sample yields about 380,000 distinct CDR3 sequences, less than 20% seen once. Input material: blood. These receptors came from a young man with Graves' ophthalmopathy.

This chain uses TRBV20-1 with TRBJ2-3; D may match TRBD1 or TRBD2 (6 bases each). Germline V gene lookup returns CDR1 DFQATT and CDR2 SNEGSKA (reference sequence). Trimming left V 3 bases short and J 3 bases short, with 13 bases between. The CDR3 is made up of 14 amino acids. CDR3 nucleotides: TGCAGTGCTAGCCTAGGGGGGCCGACAGATACGCAGTATTTT. The encoded protein is CSASLGGPTDTQYF.

This clonotype was found a few times. The chain joins TRBV20-1 to TRBJ2-7, with D possibly matching TRBD2 (5 bases). V shed 0 bases and J shed 3 bases, with 15 bases lying between them. The CDR3 contains 15 residues. The germline V gene has CDR1 DFQATT and CDR2 SNEGSKA (reference sequence). The CDR3 loop is CSARDPFGELYEQYF. The CDR3 bases are TGCAGTGCTAGAGACCCTTTCGGGGAACTCTACGAGCAGTACTTC.

This clonotype was seen ten or more times. The chain couples TRBV20-1 to TRBJ1-6; 9 nucleotides align to TRBD1. The CDR3 sequence is 15 residues long. Looked up from germline, CDR1 is DFQATT and CDR2 is SNEGSKA (reference sequence). V was clipped by 5 bases and J by 7 bases; unmatched bases: 9. CDR3 nucleotide sequence: TGCAGTGCTCCCGAGGCCGACAGGGGGAATTCACCCCTCCACTTT. This sequence encodes CSAPEADRGNSPLHF.

The chain joins TRBV9 to TRBJ2-1; 13 nucleotides agree with TRBD2. CDR3 length: 16 amino acids. Unmatched junction bases numbered 9, after V lost 3 bases and J lost 9 bases. The germline V gene encodes CDR1 SGDLS and CDR2 YYNGEE. The CDR3 nucleotides are TGTGCCAGCAGCGGTCCGGGACTAGCGGGGTTTGGTGAGCAGTTCTTC. Amino acids: CASSGPGLAGFGEQFF.

This clonotype occurred a few times. The V call is TRBV7-6, the J call TRBJ1-6; 7 bases align to TRBD1. Germline V gives CDR1 SGHVS, CDR2 FNYEAQ. The CDR3 runs 15 residues. V lost 5 bases, J lost 4 bases, and 5 bases stayed unmatched. CDR3 in DNA: TGTGCCAGCAGCACGATGGGACAGTATAATTCACCCCTCCACTTT. Encoded protein: CASSTMGQYNSPLHF. The full variable domain, with the rest looked up from reference TRBV7-6 and TRBJ1-6, is GAGVSQSPRYKVTKRGQDVALRCDPISGHVSLYWYRQALGQGPEFLTYFNYEAQQDKSGLPNDRFSAERPEGSISTLTIQRTEQRDSAMYRCASSTMGQYNSPLHFGNGTRLTVT.

The rearrangement links TRBV3-1 to TRBJ2-7; D not resolved. Germline CDR1 LGHDT, CDR2 YNNKEL (reference sequence). The V end lost 4 bases, the J end lost 6 bases, and 16 bases lay between the germline ends. CDR3 length equals 14 residues. The CDR3 DNA reads TGTGCCAGCAGCCTGGGTCGAGGCGTGGGCGAGCAGTACTTC. The encoded protein is CASSLGRGVGEQYF.

This clonotype was counted at least ten times. The genes are TRBV2 and TRBJ1-5; possible D gene TRBD1, 5 bases. The germline V and J ends were trimmed by 1 base and 7 bases, with 11 bases remaining between them. The CDR3 has 14 amino acids. Germline CDR1 is SNHLY and CDR2 is FYNNEI. The CDR3 nucleotides are TGTGCCAGCAGTGAAGGATCGGGGGTGCAGCCCCAGCATTTT. Translating it yields CASSEGSGVQPQHF. The variable domain in full, with the rest retrieved from reference TRBV2 and TRBJ1-5, is EPEVTQTPSHQVTQMGQEVILRCVPISNHLYFYWYRQILGQKVEFLVSFYNNEISEKSEIFDDQFSVERPDGSNFTLKIRSTKLEDSAMYFCASSEGSGVQPQHFGDGTRLSIL.

This clonotype has a count of ten or more. The chain combines TRBV6-1 with TRBJ1-2; no definite D call. The CDR3 contains 11 residues. Trimming removed 5 bases at V and 7 bases at J, with 8 bases between. Germline V CDR1 and CDR2: MNHNS, SASEGT. CDR3 coding DNA: TGTGCCAGCAGTCCTAGGGCTGGCTACACCTTC. Translated, it gives CASSPRAGYTF.

This clonotype was counted many times. V is TRBV6-1 and J is TRBJ2-5, with 10 bases that match TRBD2. In germline, CDR1 is MNHNS, CDR2 SASEGT. This CDR3 spans 17 amino acids. V trimming: 6 bases; J trimming: 5 bases; junction bases outside the gene matches: 15. The CDR3 bases are TGTGCCAGCAGGAAGAGGCAAGCGGGGGGGCCGGGTGAGACCCAGTACTTC. It specifies CASRKRQAGGPGETQYF.

There are a few counts of this clonotype. The J gene is TRBJ1-5, the V gene TRBV7-2; D is undetermined. From germline, CDR1 is SGHTA and CDR2 FQGNSA. Trimming pared 1 base from V and 5 bases from J, leaving 6 bases between. This CDR3 spans 13 amino acids. In DNA, the CDR3 is TGTGCCAGCAGCTTAGTTAGGGATCAGCCCCAGCATTTT. Protein product: CASSLVRDQPQHF.

This clonotype was counted at least ten times. The rearrangement links TRBV29-1 to TRBJ1-1; D gene unclear. Germline CDR1 and CDR2: SQVTM and ANQGSEA. The ends were cut back, 0 bases at V and 7 bases at J, with 9 bases in the middle. CDR3 length equals 12 residues. In DNA form, the CDR3 reads TGCAGCGTTGAAGATCCGACCAGTGAAGCTTTCTTT. This gives the protein CSVEDPTSEAFF.

The chain has TRBV20-1 and TRBJ2-7; 9 bases are a match to TRBD2. Germline assignment: CDR1 DFQATT and CDR2 SNEGSKA (reference sequence). Losses at the gene ends were 5 bases for V and 2 bases for J; bases not matched to a gene: 10. The CDR3 contains 15 residues. CDR3 nucleotides: TGCAGTGCTGAAGTTAGGGCTAGCGGGACCTACGAGCAGTACTTC. Translating it yields CSAEVRASGTYEQYF.

The chain employs TRBV7-3 and TRBJ2-7; D perhaps matches TRBD2 (6 bases). The germline V and J ends were trimmed by 1 base and 3 bases, with 13 bases remaining between them. The CDR3 has 15 residues. The germline gives CDR1 SGHTA, CDR2 FQGTGA. The CDR3 DNA follows: TGTGCCAGCAGCTTAAGGAGGGAAGGAAACTACGAGCAGTACTTC. It codes for CASSLRREGNYEQYF.

This chain connects TRBV6-1 to TRBJ2-7; 14 bases are shared with TRBD2. There are 17 residues in the CDR3. J lost 2 bases, V lost 4 bases, and 7 bases had no gene match. CDR1 is MNHNS, CDR2 SASEGT, per germline. CDR3 coding DNA: TGTGCCAGCAGTGGAGGACTAGCGGGGGGTAAACCCTACGAGCAGTACTTC. This sequence encodes CASSGGLAGGKPYEQYF.

V and J are TRBV3-1 and TRBJ1-3; TRBD1 agrees at 8 bases. The V and J ends lost 4 bases and 2 bases, in that order; junction bases with no gene match: 4. The CDR3 spans 15 residues. The germline gives CDR1 LGHDT, CDR2 YNNKEL (reference sequence). CDR3 coding DNA: TGTGCCAGCAGCCGCGGACAGGGAACTGGAAACACCATATATTTT. Translated, it gives CASSRGQGTGNTIYF.

This clonotype was counted at least ten times. The J gene is TRBJ2-7, the V gene TRBV7-8; no clear D gene. The V gene's germline CDR1 is SGHVS and CDR2 FQNEAQ. V lost 7 bases and J 0 bases, leaving 10 bases between the germline ends. The CDR3 consists of 13 residues. CDR3 sequence reads: CASIHPASYEQYF. The CDR3 DNA sequence: TGTGCCAGCATCCATCCGGCCTCCTACGAGCAGTACTTC. The full variable domain, with the rest looked up from reference TRBV7-8 and TRBJ2-7, is GAGVSQSPRYKVAKRGQDVALRCDPISGHVSLFWYQQALGQGPEFLTYFQNEAQLDKSGLPSDRFFAERPEGSVSTLKIQRTQQEDSAVYLCASIHPASYEQYFGPGTRLTVT.

The sample holds a few counts of this clonotype. This chain uses TRBV4-1 with TRBJ1-6, with D perhaps matching TRBD1 (5 bases). The V end lost 0 bases, the J end lost 7 bases, and 10 bases lay between the germline ends. The CDR3 has 15 residues. Germline CDR1 and CDR2: MGHRA and YSYEKL. Here the CDR3 DNA reads TGCGCCAGCAGCCAAGAAGGGACTGGCAATTCACCCCTCCACTTT. Protein sequence: CASSQEGTGNSPLHF.

This clonotype was detected many times. The CDR3 DNA follows: TGTGCCAGCAGTGAAGGTGGGCAGTCGCGGAACTATGGCTACACCTTC. Protein sequence: CASSEGGQSRNYGYTF. V and J are TRBV2 and TRBJ1-2, with unresolved D. The germline CDR1 and CDR2 sequences are SNHLY and FYNNEI. V lost 1 base and J lost 2, with 14 bases in between. This CDR3 region has 16 residues.

This clonotype was counted at least ten times. The chain joins TRBV3-1 to TRBJ1-2, with D perhaps matching TRBD1 (5 bases). V was trimmed by 4 bases and J by 3 bases, leaving 9 bases between them. The CDR3 contains 13 residues. Per the germline V gene, CDR1 is LGHDT and CDR2 is YNNKEL (reference sequence). CDR3 in amino acids: CASSPRVHYGYTF. CDR3 DNA: TGTGCCAGCAGCCCCAGGGTCCACTATGGCTACACCTTC.

Ten or more counts support this clonotype. The chain couples TRBV18 to TRBJ1-1, with TRBD1 identical over 8 bases. CDR3 length: 14 residues. Germline V CDR1 and CDR2: KGHSH, LQKENI. With 4 bases clipped from V and 6 bases from J, the junction kept 7 bases outside the gene matches. As DNA, the CDR3 is TGTGCCAGCTCACACGCTCAGGGGGCTCCTGAAGCTTTCTTT. This encodes CASSHAQGAPEAFF.

This clonotype was picked up many times. This sequence joins TRBV6-1 and TRBJ1-6; no clear D. The CDR3 loop spans 17 amino acids. V lost 6 bases, J lost 7 bases, and 22 bases lay in between. Germline assignment: CDR1 MNHNS and CDR2 SASEGT. The CDR3 DNA is TGTGCCAGCAGCGTGGGAATCGGGGTAATGGGCAATTCACCCCTCCACTTT. Residues: CASSVGIGVMGNSPLHF.

There are many counts of this clonotype. The chain joins TRBV2 to TRBJ2-5; 8 bases fit TRBD1. Germline V lookup: CDR1 SNHLY, CDR2 FYNNEI. After removal of 5 bases from V and 2 bases from J, the junction contained 10 bases not matched to a gene. The CDR3 runs 16 residues. The CDR3 nucleotides read TGTGCCAGCAGTCGAGACAGGGGCTTGCGGCAAGAGACCCAGTACTTC. Protein sequence: CASSRDRGLRQETQYF.

This clonotype was counted at least ten times. CDR3 sequence reads: CASSLSITDTQYF. CDR3 nucleotides: TGTGCCAGCAGTTTATCAATCACAGATACGCAGTATTTT. The chain carries TRBV5-5 and TRBJ2-3; D gene unclear. V lost 5 bases to trimming and J lost 2 bases, with 9 bases between them. CDR1 is SGHKS, CDR2 YYEKEE, per germline (reference sequence). The length of the CDR3 is 13 residues.

The CDR3 loop reads CASSYSSVDYEQYF. The CDR3 bases are TGTGCCAGCAGTTACTCCTCAGTGGACTACGAGCAGTACTTC. V gene TRBV6-6 combines with J gene TRBJ2-7, with D unclear. Germline CDR1 is MNHNY and CDR2 is SVGAGI (reference sequence). Trimming removed 0 bases from V and 3 bases from J, with 9 bases in between. The CDR3 is made up of 14 amino acids.

This clonotype was observed many times. V is TRBV6-2 or TRBV6-3 and J is TRBJ2-4, with 7 bases aligning to TRBD1. J gave up 9 bases and V 7 bases, and 9 bases lay outside the gene matches. The CDR3 runs to 13 residues. Germline CDR1 MNHEY, CDR2 SVGEGT. CDR3 coding DNA: TGTGCCAGCACATCGGGACAGAATTTCATTCAGTACTTC. Residues: CASTSGQNFIQYF.